The T cell receptor (beta chain) described here comes from a study of regulatory T cells in long-lasting Graves disease. General study results and limits: Newly diagnosed patients had higher TCR diversity than persistent Graves' patients did. Persistent disease favored TRBV28, TRBJ1-2 and TRBJ2-5.

Germline V gives CDR1 DFQATT, CDR2 SNEGSKA (reference sequence). The CDR3 covers 12 residues. Trimming left V 1 base short and J 10 bases short, with 13 bases between. For TCR beta, libraries came from iRepertoire HTBI primers and Arm-PCR of CDR3 regions. TCRdb re-called the multiplex PCR reads with MiXCR, one entry per CDR3 protein. The repertoire holds approximately 350,000 distinct CDR3 sequences, roughly 25% seen once, with 25% to 30% in the top ten. Points on this clonotype: Its antigen is as yet unknown.

As for time point: persistent/refractory GD, antithyroid drugs over 5 years with positive TRAb. The TCR library used RNA extracted from PBMCs. The TCR comes from a woman aged 35 to 49 with Graves disease. Source: peripheral blood mononuclear cells (PBMCs), taken when the disease was refractory, from a patient treated with antithyroid drugs. This sequence joins TRBV20-1 and TRBJ1-1; maybe TRBD1 (5 bases). CDR3 region: CSARGAGGVAFF. The CDR3 DNA follows: TGCAGTGCTAGAGGGGCGGGGGGGGTAGCTTTCTTT.